There are many counts of the clone carrying this T cell receptor (beta chain). Time point given: patch test 1, 2 weeks after DPC sensitization. Treatment specified: therapeutic diphenylcyclopropenone sensitization with weekly scalp DPC. This sample is drawn from a study of human T cells and chemical hapten exposure. In the study overall: Patches that contained 0.01% DPC were applied to the upper back and read at 6 days. Variability of per-sample TCR yields stemmed mainly from small differences in pooled library volume.

V lost 0 bases and J lost 0; bases outside the gene matches: 10. The CDR3 runs 18 residues. Germline values: CDR1 SQVTM, CDR2 ANQGSEA. TCRdb re-called the RACE reads with MiXCR, one entry per CDR3 protein. The repertoire includes under 450,000 distinct CDR3 sequences, around 5% of them detected once, and 2% to 2.5% sits in the top ten. The gene calls are TRBV29-1 and TRBJ1-4, with 7 bases identical to TRBD1. This clonotype was obtained from a woman aged 45 to 65 with alopecia areata. Some clones in this sample may be carry-over from other donors' samples. Sequencing was performed on whole blood, taken in connection with sensitization to the hapten diphenylcyclopropenone (DPC). The chain's CDR3 is CSVEDQGGQFATNEKLFF. DNA of the CDR3: TGCAGCGTTGAAGATCAAGGGGGCCAGTTTGCAACTAATGAAAAACTGTTTTTT. The whole variable domain, remainder taken from reference TRBV29-1 and TRBJ1-4, is SAVISQKPSRDICQRGTSLTIQCQVDSQVTMMFWYRQQPGQSLTLIATANQGSEATYESGFVIDKFPISRPNLTFSTLTVSNMSPEDSSIYLCSVEDQGGQFATNEKLFFGSGTQLSVL.